The 23 T cell receptor beta chains listed next were all sequenced from one sample in a study of identical twins. TCRdb itself ran the 5' RACE reads through MiXCR, one entry per CDR3 protein. Among 400,000 to 500,000 distinct CDR3 sequences listed, approximately 18% were seen once. The sequenced material came from naive T cells sorted from blood. The receptors derive from a man aged 50 to 59 in good health.

The chain is built from TRBV7-9 and TRBJ1-5; no clear D. From germline, CDR1 is SEHNR and CDR2 FQNEAQ (reference sequence). The CDR3 runs 15 residues. The V end was cut by 1 base, the J end by 1 base, with 8 bases between. As DNA, the CDR3 is TGTGCCAGCAGCTTAGGTCCATCCAGCAATCAGCCCCAGCATTTT. Its protein product is CASSLGPSSNQPQHF.

This clonotype was seen a handful of times. V and J are TRBV20-1 and TRBJ1-4; D possibly corresponds to TRBD1 (5 bases). Trimming stripped 7 bases from V and 12 bases from J, with 15 bases between. This CDR3 spans 11 amino acids. CDR1 and CDR2 from the germline V gene are DFQATT and SNEGSKA (reference sequence). CDR3: CSVGTERQLFF. The DNA of the CDR3 is TGCAGTGTAGGGACCGAACGTCAACTGTTTTTT.

This clonotype was detected a few times. CDR3 loop: CSVPTSGSYNEQFF. CDR3 bases: TGCAGCGTTCCTACTAGCGGCTCCTACAATGAGCAGTTCTTC. This chain connects TRBV29-1 to TRBJ2-1; 8 bases fit TRBD2. Germline CDR1 SQVTM, CDR2 ANQGSEA. V gave up 5 bases and J gave up 0 bases; unmatched junction bases: 3. CDR3 length equals 14 residues.

In its sample, this clonotype was seen many times. The rearrangement uses TRBV28 and TRBJ1-2; TRBD1 agrees at 12 bases. CDR3 length: 13 amino acids. The V and J ends lost 6 bases and 6 bases, in that order; junction bases with no gene match: 2. Germline assignment: CDR1 MDHEN and CDR2 SYDVKM. The CDR3 coding sequence is TGTGCCAGCAGGGGACAGGGGGCGCATGGCTACACCTTC. This encodes CASRGQGAHGYTF.

The rearrangement joins TRBV20-1 to TRBJ2-5, with D perhaps given as TRBD1 or TRBD2 (6 bases each). V was cut by 3 bases and J by 5 bases, with 19 bases left in between. The germline V gene has CDR1 DFQATT and CDR2 SNEGSKA (reference sequence). This CDR3 spans 15 amino acids. As DNA, the CDR3 is TGCAGTGCTAGTAGACGGGGGACAACCGGGGAGACCCAGTACTTC. Its translation is CSASRRGTTGETQYF.

The chain employs TRBV30 and TRBJ2-5; D gene unclear. The germline V gene has CDR1 GTSNPN and CDR2 SVGIG (reference sequence). The V gene lost 2 bases and the J gene lost 7 bases, with 11 bases spanning the gap. This CDR3 contains 12 residues. CDR3 in amino acids: CAWSPPPLTQYF. CDR3 sequence (DNA): TGTGCCTGGAGTCCCCCCCCGTTGACCCAGTACTTC.

V and J are TRBV28 and TRBJ2-1; 9 bases match TRBD2. The CDR3 is 15 amino acids. With 7 bases clipped from V and 9 bases from J, the junction kept 13 bases outside the gene matches. From germline, CDR1 is MDHEN and CDR2 SYDVKM. For the CDR3, the DNA is TGTGCCAGCACCTCCAGCTCAATAGCGGGAGTTGAGCAGTTCTTC. It codes for CASTSSSIAGVEQFF.

The genes are TRBV27 and TRBJ2-3, with 7 bases matching TRBD2. This CDR3 region has 17 residues. The trim removed 7 bases at V and 4 bases at J, leaving 17 bases unmatched. In germline, CDR1 is MNHEY, CDR2 SMNVEV (reference sequence). The CDR3 region has the DNA TGTGCCAGCAATCCGGTGGGGGGGAGGGACGGTCCAGATACGCAGTATTTT. Translated, it gives CASNPVGGRDGPDTQYF.

This chain joins TRBV5-1 and TRBJ2-7; TRBD1 aligns across 11 bases. The CDR3 contains 16 residues. V shed 2 bases, J shed 8 bases, and the junction held 12 bases outside the gene matches. Germline CDR1 SGHRS, CDR2 YFSETQ. CDR3 nucleotides: TGCGCCAGCAGCTTAGGAATGGGACAGGGGGAAAGGAAGCAGTACTTC. Translated: CASSLGMGQGERKQYF.

The chain uses TRBV19 and TRBJ2-7; D not certain. There are 13 residues in the CDR3. CDR1 is LNHDA and CDR2 is SQIVND in the germline V gene (reference sequence). Trimming cost V 1 base and J 3 bases, with 7 bases left between them. CDR3 coding DNA: TGTGCCAGTAGTATAGCTCCCGGCTACGAGCAGTACTTC. This gives the protein CASSIAPGYEQYF.

This chain links TRBV5-1 with TRBJ2-1; 8 bases align to TRBD2. There are 15 residues in the CDR3. V dropped 4 bases and J dropped 4; count of bases not matched to a gene: 7. Germline lookup yields CDR1 SGHRS and CDR2 YFSETQ. In nucleotides, the CDR3 is TGCGCCAGCAGCCTGGACAGCGGGAGTTACAATGAGCAGTTCTTC. Translated, it gives CASSLDSGSYNEQFF.

A few counts support this clonotype. The CDR3 here is CASSPQDRIGSPLHF. CDR3 nucleotide sequence: TGTGCCAGCAGCCCCCAAGACAGGATCGGATCACCCCTCCACTTT. This chain uses TRBV9 with TRBJ1-6; D is possibly TRBD1 (6 bases). CDR1 and CDR2 (germline): SGDLS, YYNGEE. Trimming pared 4 bases from V and 10 bases from J, leaving 18 bases between. This CDR3 region has 15 residues. The complete variable domain, with remaining parts taken from reference TRBV9 and TRBJ1-6, reads DSGVTQTPKHLITATGQRVTLRCSPRSGDLSVYWYQQSLDQGLQFLIQYYNGEERAKGNILERFSAQQFPDLHSELNLSSLELGDSALYFCASSPQDRIGSPLHFGNGTRLTVT.

There are many counts of this clonotype. V is TRBV20-1 and J is TRBJ1-2; D not certain. Looked up from germline, CDR1 is DFQATT and CDR2 is SNEGSKA (reference sequence). This CDR3 spans 13 amino acids. Trimming removed 3 bases at V and 0 bases at J, with 8 bases between. The CDR3 DNA sequence: TGCAGTGCTAGGGTCGGATCTAACTATGGCTACACCTTC. It specifies CSARVGSNYGYTF.

This clonotype was detected ten times or more. This chain uses TRBV4-1 with TRBJ2-7; 7 bases are shared with TRBD1. Germline CDR1 MGHRA, CDR2 YSYEKL. The CDR3 length is 13 residues. The trim removed 4 bases at V and 1 base at J, leaving 1 base unmatched. The CDR3 protein is CASSPQGSYEQYF. The CDR3 DNA reads as TGCGCCAGCAGCCCACAGGGGTCCTACGAGCAGTACTTC.

The chain recombines TRBV2 with TRBJ2-5; 9 bases fit TRBD2. J lost 5 bases, V lost 7 bases, and 8 bases had no gene match. The CDR3 covers 14 residues. Germline CDR1 reads SNHLY; CDR2 reads FYNNEI. Here the CDR3 DNA reads TGTGCCAGCAAATTAGCGGGGGCATCTGAGACCCAGTACTTC. The encoded protein is CASKLAGASETQYF. Based on the CDR3 plus reference TRBV2 and TRBJ2-5, the full variable domain is EPEVTQTPSHQVTQMGQEVILRCVPISNHLYFYWYRQILGQKVEFLVSFYNNEISEKSEIFDDQFSVERPDGSNFTLKIRSTKLEDSAMYFCASKLAGASETQYFGPGTRLLVL.

The V and J genes are TRBV10-3 and TRBJ2-1; D is unresolved. This CDR3 is built from 12 residues. The germline gives CDR1 ENHRY, CDR2 SYGVKD. Between the trimmed V and J ends, which lost 2 bases and 9 bases, there was a span of 8 bases. CDR3: CAISEPRREQFF. The CDR3 nucleotides are TGTGCCATCAGTGAGCCGCGACGTGAGCAGTTCTTC.

The chain is built from TRBV5-1 and TRBJ2-2; D possibly uses TRBD1 or TRBD2 (5 bases each). The CDR3 is 16 amino acids. From germline, CDR1 is SGHRS and CDR2 YFSETQ. The V and J ends lost 2 bases and 4 bases respectively, with 15 bases between them. CDR3 coding DNA: TGCGCCAGCAGCTTATCAAGCCCAGGGACCACCGGGGAGCTGTTTTTT. Translating it yields CASSLSSPGTTGELFF. Looking up the rest from reference TRBV5-1 and TRBJ2-2 gives the full variable domain: KAGVTQTPRYLIKTRGQQVTLSCSPISGHRSVSWYQQTPGQGLQFLFEYFSETQRNKGNFPGRFSGRQFSNSRSEMNVSTLELGDSALYLCASSLSSPGTTGELFFGEGSRLTVL.

This chain joins TRBV7-2 and TRBJ2-7; D is uncertain. The length of the CDR3 is 13 residues. Germline loops: CDR1 SGHTA, CDR2 FQGNSA. Trimming pared 5 bases from V and 2 bases from J, leaving 10 bases between. The CDR3 sequence is CASSESGTYEQYF. CDR3 in DNA: TGTGCCAGCAGCGAGTCGGGCACCTACGAGCAGTACTTC.

J is TRBJ2-2 and V is TRBV10-2; perhaps TRBD2 as D (6 bases). This CDR3 has 16 residues. V was clipped by 11 bases and J by 1 base, with 20 bases between them. Germline V gene lookup returns CDR1 WSHSY and CDR2 SAAADI. The CDR3 sequence: CASAARSGLNTGELFF. CDR3 DNA: TGCGCCTCCGCGGCGAGGTCGGGACTGAACACCGGGGAGCTGTTTTTT.

The chain couples TRBV30 to TRBJ2-3; 8 bases map to TRBD1. Germline values: CDR1 GTSNPN, CDR2 SVGIG (reference sequence). The CDR3 is 14 residues long. V dropped 5 bases and J dropped 0; count of bases not matched to a gene: 4. In DNA form, the CDR3 reads TGTGCCTGGGGACAGGGAAGGAGCACAGATACGCAGTATTTT. Protein: CAWGQGRSTDTQYF.

This clonotype is a singleton in its sample. CDR3 loop: CATSRGLPLAGAVEQYF. The CDR3 DNA reads TGTGCCACCAGCAGAGGCCTCCCTCTAGCGGGGGCTGTCGAGCAGTACTTC. The chain has TRBV15 and TRBJ2-7; 10 nucleotides align to TRBD2. The junction had 12 bases not matched to a gene; V was cut back by 1 base and J by 6 bases. The length of the CDR3 is 17 residues. CDR1 is LNHNV and CDR2 is YYDKDF in the germline V gene (reference sequence).

The chain combines TRBV29-1 with TRBJ2-1; 7 positions match TRBD2. Trimming removed 1 base from V and 2 bases from J; junction bases left unmatched: 8. Germline-derived CDR1 and CDR2 are SQVTM and ANQGSEA. The CDR3 is 16 residues long. The CDR3 nucleotides read TGCAGCGTTGAAGGTGATCCTAGCGGAACCTACAATGAGCAGTTCTTC. As protein: CSVEGDPSGTYNEQFF.

The chain links TRBV7-2 to TRBJ2-4, with a possible D match to TRBD2 (7 bases). The CDR3 totals 17 residues. Trimming removed 2 bases at V and 12 bases at J, with 26 bases between. Germline V lookup: CDR1 SGHTA, CDR2 FQGNSA. The CDR3 region is CASSLRGPGGGGSTQYF. The CDR3 DNA reads as TGTGCCAGCAGCTTAAGAGGGCCCGGCGGCGGGGGCAGCACTCAGTACTTC.